The 28 T cell receptor beta chains listed next were all sequenced from one sample in a study of T cell changes during pregnancy in multiple sclerosis. This table comes from immunoSEQ multiplex PCR, and its TCRdb copy is limited to in-frame clones, with some not included. Here the sample spans approximately 97,000 clones, about nine tenths being singletons. The specimen comprised peripheral blood, sampled in the second trimester of pregnancy. Source of these receptors: a female donor in good health, enrolled as a control in a pregnancy study.

The V call is TRBV6-4, the J call TRBJ2-1; 10 bases match TRBD2. Germline-derived CDR1 and CDR2 are MRHNA and SNTAGT. V was pared by 0 bases and J by 7 bases, with 6 bases of the junction left unmatched. This CDR3 contains 16 residues. The CDR3 region is CASSDSKRGGLNEQFF. DNA of the CDR3: TGTGCCAGCAGTGACTCGAAGCGGGGGGGCTTGAATGAGCAGTTCTTC.

The J gene is TRBJ2-1, the V gene TRBV19, with 8 bases fitting TRBD2. The CDR3 contains 15 residues. The germline CDR1 and CDR2 sequences are LNHDA and SQIVND (reference sequence). V shed 5 bases and J 8 bases; nucleotides not matched to a gene: 11. Written as DNA, the CDR3 is TGTGCCAGTAGTCCCCAGGCGGGAGGCCGGCATGAGCAGTTCTTC. This codes for CASSPQAGGRHEQFF.

This clone was seen a single time. The chain has TRBV12-5 and TRBJ2-5, with TRBD1 matching over 9 bases. The trim removed 8 bases at V and 5 bases at J, leaving 6 bases unmatched. Germline V gene data show CDR1 as LGHNT and CDR2 as FRNRAP. There are 13 residues in the CDR3. As DNA, the CDR3 is TGTGCTAGTTACAGGGGGCTGGGGGAGACCCAGTACTTC. This translates into CASYRGLGETQYF.

The rearrangement links TRBV5-4 to TRBJ2-2, with 9 bases that match TRBD2. With V trimmed by 3 bases and J by 13 bases, 13 bases remained unmatched. Per the germline V gene, CDR1 is SGHNT and CDR2 is YYREEE (reference sequence). The CDR3 consists of 15 residues. CDR3 DNA sequence: TGTGCCAGCAGCTGGGAGCGGGGGGCCGCCGGAGGGCTGTTTTTT. Protein sequence: CASSWERGAAGGLFF.

As DNA, the CDR3 is TGTGCCAGCAGCGTAGGCAGGGATCGAGATACGCAGTATTTT. Encoded protein: CASSVGRDRDTQYF. The V and J genes are TRBV9 and TRBJ2-3; maybe TRBD1 (5 bases). V dropped 0 bases and J dropped 5 bases, with 10 bases sitting between them. Germline CDR1 is SGDLS and CDR2 is YYNGEE. The CDR3 is 14 residues long.

J is TRBJ2-7 and V is TRBV30; the D gene is possibly TRBD1 (6 bases). This CDR3 has 12 amino acids. The germline gives CDR1 GTSNPN, CDR2 SVGIG (reference sequence). The V end lost 1 base, the J end lost 3 bases, and 7 bases lay between the germline ends. The CDR3 loop reads CAWSGTVYEQYF. The CDR3 nucleotides read TGTGCCTGGAGTGGGACAGTCTACGAGCAGTACTTC.

This clone was picked up one time. The chain employs TRBV6-1 and TRBJ2-7; 8 positions match TRBD2. J lost 3 bases, V lost 9 bases, and 13 bases had no gene match. Germline V gene lookup returns CDR1 MNHNS and CDR2 SASEGT. This CDR3 spans 15 amino acids. For the CDR3, the DNA is TGTGCCAGTGAATCAACTAGCGGCTACTTCTACGAGCAGTACTTC. Its protein is CASESTSGYFYEQYF.

The chain combines TRBV19 with TRBJ2-7, with TRBD2 matching 8 bases. CDR1 is LNHDA and CDR2 is SQIVND in the germline V gene (reference sequence). The CDR3 extends over 13 amino acids. V trimming: 10 bases; J trimming: 2 bases; junction bases outside the gene matches: 7. The CDR3 DNA follows: TGTGCCACCCGAGGGACTAGTCCCTACGAGCAGTACTTC. It is translated as CATRGTSPYEQYF.

The chain joins TRBV11-2 to TRBJ1-6; no reliable D call. V lost 3 bases to trimming and J lost 4 bases, with 7 bases between them. This CDR3 comprises 14 residues. From germline, CDR1 is SGHAT and CDR2 FQNNGV. The CDR3 coding sequence is TGTGCCAGCAGCTTCGCAGATTATAATTCACCCCTCCACTTT. This encodes CASSFADYNSPLHF.

The rearrangement uses TRBV27 and TRBJ1-6, with D perhaps matching TRBD1 (5 bases). V shed 3 bases and J shed 6 bases, with 9 bases lying between them. The CDR3 spans 14 residues. CDR1 is MNHEY and CDR2 is SMNVEV in the germline V gene (reference sequence). The CDR3 spells CASSFKGVNSPLHF. The CDR3 DNA follows: TGTGCCAGCAGTTTTAAAGGGGTTAATTCACCCCTCCACTTT.

This clone turned up a few times. The chain is built from TRBV7-2 and TRBJ2-7; TRBD2 agrees at 7 bases. The CDR3 runs to 15 residues. Germline V lookup: CDR1 SGHTA, CDR2 FQGNSA. V trimming: 5 bases; J trimming: 8 bases; junction bases outside the gene matches: 15. The CDR3 protein is CASSPPSGPTPKQYF. Here the CDR3 DNA reads TGTGCCAGCAGCCCCCCTAGCGGCCCGACACCTAAGCAGTACTTC.

The chain combines TRBV20-1 with TRBJ1-1; D uncertain. Germline CDR1 and CDR2: DFQATT and SNEGSKA (reference sequence). V was pared by 6 bases and J by 12 bases, with 17 bases between. The CDR3 contains 11 residues. In nucleotides, the CDR3 is TGCAGTGCGACCCCGGACTGGGAAACTTTCTTT. Translation: CSATPDWETFF.

This chain joins TRBV6-1 and TRBJ2-7, with D hard to call. CDR3 length equals 11 residues. The germline V and J ends were trimmed by 4 bases and 4 bases, with 5 bases remaining between them. Per germline, CDR1 MNHNS and CDR2 SASEGT. DNA of the CDR3: TGTGCCAGCAGTGGGAGATACGAGCAGTACTTC. This gives the protein CASSGRYEQYF.

For this clone: The same CDR3 is also encoded by other DNA sequences in this sample. V and J are TRBV29-1 and TRBJ1-1, with 11 positions matching TRBD1. Trimming took 7 bases from V and 1 from J; bases not matched to a gene: 2. Germline V gene data show CDR1 as SQVTM and CDR2 as ANQGSEA. The CDR3 consists of 13 residues. DNA for the CDR3: TGCAGCGCCGGGACAGGGGGGAACACTGAAGCTTTCTTT. Translated, it gives CSAGTGGNTEAFF.

The rearrangement uses TRBV27 and TRBJ2-4; D not resolved. Per the germline V gene, CDR1 is MNHEY and CDR2 is SMNVEV (reference sequence). The CDR3 sequence is 14 residues long. V was clipped by 4 bases and J by 0 bases, with 7 bases between them. Here the CDR3 reads CASSSRLAKNIQYF. The CDR3 coding sequence is TGTGCCAGCAGTTCAAGACTAGCCAAAAACATTCAGTACTTC.

The chain employs TRBV18 and TRBJ2-7; 11 bases are shared with TRBD1. The J segment lost 0 bases and the V segment lost 3 bases, leaving 1 base of the junction unmatched. In germline, CDR1 is KGHSH, CDR2 LQKENI. This CDR3 contains 15 residues. This CDR3 reads CASSPGTGGSYEQYF. The CDR3 DNA sequence: TGTGCCAGCTCACCTGGGACAGGGGGCTCCTACGAGCAGTACTTC.

The chain uses TRBV7-2 and TRBJ2-1, with 11 bases lining up with TRBD2. The V gene end was trimmed by 2 bases and the J gene end by 4 bases; junction bases not matched to a gene: 4. The CDR3 consists of 16 residues. CDR1 and CDR2 (germline): SGHTA, FQGNSA. CDR3 amino acids: CASSLKGTSGYNEQFF. CDR3 nucleotides: TGTGCCAGCAGCTTAAAAGGGACTAGCGGTTACAATGAGCAGTTCTTC. Filled out from reference TRBV7-2 and TRBJ2-1, the complete variable domain reads GAGVSQSPSNKVTEKGKDVELRCDPISGHTALYWYRQSLGQGLEFLIYFQGNSAPDKSGLPSDRFSAERTGGSVSTLTIQRTQQEDSAVYLCASSLKGTSGYNEQFFGPGTRLTVL.

V gene TRBV10-3 combines with J gene TRBJ2-7, with a possible D match to TRBD2 (6 bases). This CDR3 has 15 amino acids. V shed 0 bases and J shed 0 bases, with 9 bases lying between them. CDR1 ENHRY and CDR2 SYGVKD come from the germline V gene. The CDR3 reads CAISESASDSYEQYF. The CDR3 DNA sequence: TGTGCCATCAGTGAGTCGGCTAGCGACTCCTACGAGCAGTACTTC.

The chain joins TRBV11-2 to TRBJ1-5, with D perhaps matching TRBD1 (6 bases). Trimming removed 0 bases from V and 4 bases from J, with 10 bases in between. The germline V gene encodes CDR1 SGHAT and CDR2 FQNNGV. The CDR3 spans 15 residues. The CDR3 region has the DNA TGTGCCAGCAGCTTAGATCGGGGGGCGAATCAGCCCCAGCATTTT. It specifies CASSLDRGANQPQHF.

This clone was recorded once. The chain couples TRBV7-9 to TRBJ2-3; D gene ambiguous. Germline V gene sequence: CDR1 SEHNR, CDR2 FQNEAQ (reference sequence). Between the trimmed V and J ends, which lost 1 base and 5 bases, there was a span of 7 bases. The CDR3 runs to 13 residues. As DNA, the CDR3 is TGTGCCAGCAGCTTAGACTCTCGAGATACGCAGTATTTT. It yields the protein CASSLDSRDTQYF. Supplemented by reference TRBV7-9 and TRBJ2-3, the full variable domain reads DTGVSQNPRHKITKRGQNVTFRCDPISEHNRLYWYRQTLGQGPEFLTYFQNEAQLEKSRLLSDRFSAERPKGSFSTLEIQRTEQGDSAMYLCASSLDSRDTQYFGPGTRLTVL.

The V gene is TRBV7-9, the J gene TRBJ1-1; D not certain. Germline CDR1 is SEHNR and CDR2 is FQNEAQ (reference sequence). This CDR3 is 14 amino acids long. The V and J ends lost 3 bases and 0 bases respectively, with 8 bases between them. For the CDR3, the DNA is TGTGCCAGCAGCTTGGTGCGCATGAACACTGAAGCTTTCTTT. Encoded protein: CASSLVRMNTEAFF.

This clone was detected once. The CDR3 DNA sequence: TGTGCCAGCAGCGGGGGGGGCTATGGACCCGGGGAGCTGTTTTTT. The encoded protein is CASSGGGYGPGELFF. The V and J genes are TRBV2 and TRBJ2-2; 8 positions match TRBD2. Germline CDR1 reads SNHLY; CDR2 reads FYNNEI. With 6 bases clipped from V and 6 bases from J, the junction kept 9 bases outside the gene matches. The CDR3 covers 15 residues.

In its sample, this clone was seen a few times. V gene TRBV15 combines with J gene TRBJ1-1; 11 bases line up with TRBD1. V shed 5 bases, J shed 10 bases, and the junction held 6 bases outside the gene matches. This CDR3 region has 13 residues. Looked up from germline, CDR1 is LNHNV and CDR2 is YYDKDF (reference sequence). The CDR3: CATSLRTGGLAFF. In DNA, the CDR3 is TGTGCCACCAGCTTAAGGACAGGGGGCTTAGCTTTCTTT.

V is TRBV7-2 and J is TRBJ1-2; D is perhaps TRBD1 (5 bases). From germline, CDR1 is SGHTA and CDR2 FQGNSA. The CDR3 consists of 15 residues. Deletions cut 0 bases from V and 4 bases from J, with 12 bases between. CDR3 in amino acids: CASSLAGAYSYGYTF. The DNA of the CDR3 is TGTGCCAGCAGCTTAGCTGGGGCGTATAGCTATGGCTACACCTTC.

This rearrangement joins TRBV7-6 to TRBJ2-1; no definite D call. The CDR3 consists of 13 residues. CDR1 SGHVS and CDR2 FNYEAQ come from the germline V gene. V was shortened by 5 bases and J by 8 bases, with 13 bases between the two germline ends. CDR3 coding DNA: TGTGCCAGCAGCCCAGGATTAAACGATGAGCAGTTCTTC. This sequence encodes CASSPGLNDEQFF.

This clone was recorded only once. This chain links TRBV5-5 with TRBJ1-1, with D maybe TRBD1 (5 bases). In germline, CDR1 is SGHKS, CDR2 YYEKEE (reference sequence). The V and J ends lost 1 base and 5 bases respectively, with 9 bases between them. The CDR3 extends over 13 amino acids. The CDR3, as DNA: TGTGCCAGCAGCTTGCAGGGATGGACTGAAGCTTTCTTT. Translated: CASSLQGWTEAFF.

The chain uses TRBV6-1 and TRBJ1-4; TRBD1 is a possible D gene (5 bases). The CDR3 is made up of 15 amino acids. V dropped 2 bases and J dropped 2 bases, with 9 bases sitting between them. Germline V lookup: CDR1 MNHNS, CDR2 SASEGT. CDR3: CASSERRGTNEKLFF. CDR3 in DNA: TGTGCCAGCAGTGAACGGCGGGGGACTAATGAAAAACTGTTTTTT.

This sequence joins TRBV7-9 and TRBJ2-2; possible D gene TRBD1, 6 bases. V lost 5 bases and J lost 3, with 10 bases in between. Per germline, CDR1 SEHNR and CDR2 FQNEAQ (reference sequence). The CDR3 totals 14 residues. CDR3: CASSPRGDTGELFF. The CDR3 region has the DNA TGTGCCAGCAGCCCCAGGGGTGACACCGGGGAGCTGTTTTTT.